The 20 T cell receptor beta chains reported below all come from one sample, sequenced in a study of T cell changes during pregnancy in multiple sclerosis. Produced via immunoSEQ multiplex PCR; TCRdb's table is partial and in-frame only. The sample has around 68,000 clones; roughly nine tenths are singletons. The material was peripheral blood, obtained in the third trimester of pregnancy. These receptors originate from a female donor in good health, enrolled as a control in a pregnancy study.

This sequence joins TRBV10-2 and TRBJ1-1; D not resolved. Germline V gene sequence: CDR1 WSHSY, CDR2 SAAADI. Trimming cost V 0 bases and J 4 bases, with 6 bases left between them. The CDR3 length is 13 residues. CDR3 sequence reads: CASSESQRTEAFF. For the CDR3, the DNA is TGCGCCAGCAGTGAGTCCCAGCGCACTGAAGCTTTCTTT.

V gene TRBV5-1 combines with J gene TRBJ2-7; possible D gene TRBD2, 5 bases. The germline V gene has CDR1 SGHRS and CDR2 YFSETQ. Trimming took 0 bases from V and 5 from J, leaving 15 bases between them. This CDR3 has 15 residues. For the CDR3, the DNA is TGCGCCAGCAGCTTGGCCGCGGGCAGCGGTGACGAGCAGTACTTC. Its translation is CASSLAAGSGDEQYF.

The rearrangement links TRBV6-5 to TRBJ2-7; perhaps TRBD2 as D (6 bases). Germline loops: CDR1 MNHEY, CDR2 SVGAGI. Trimming pared 7 bases from V and 1 base from J, leaving 17 bases between. The CDR3 has 15 residues. The CDR3 nucleotides are TGTGCCAGCACCTCTGAAGCAAGCGGGTCCTACGAGCAGTACTTC. It encodes CASTSEASGSYEQYF.

DNA for the CDR3: TGTGCCAGCAGCGTAGCTCCACGGGAGACCCAGTACTTC. Its protein product is CASSVAPRETQYF. This sequence joins TRBV9 and TRBJ2-5; D gene unclear. CDR1 and CDR2 (germline): SGDLS, YYNGEE. This CDR3 has 13 amino acids. The ends were cut back, 0 bases at V and 5 bases at J, with 8 bases in the middle. Filled out from reference TRBV9 and TRBJ2-5, the complete variable domain reads DSGVTQTPKHLITATGQRVTLRCSPRSGDLSVYWYQQSLDQGLQFLIQYYNGEERAKGNILERFSAQQFPDLHSELNLSSLELGDSALYFCASSVAPRETQYFGPGTRLLVL.

The J gene is TRBJ1-2, the V gene TRBV10-2; 7 bases align to TRBD1. In germline, CDR1 is WSHSY, CDR2 SAAADI. The CDR3 spans 16 residues. J was trimmed by 5 bases and V by 5 bases; bases with no gene match: 14. CDR3 protein: CASSPGTAQNQYGYTF. As DNA, the CDR3 is TGCGCCAGCAGTCCCGGGACAGCCCAGAACCAGTATGGCTACACCTTC.

The V call is TRBV25-1, the J call TRBJ2-6, with 8 bases lining up with TRBD1. This CDR3 contains 14 residues. Germline V gives CDR1 MGHDK, CDR2 SYGVNS. J gave up 4 bases and V 11 bases, and 7 bases lay outside the gene matches. CDR3 amino acids: CASGQGSGANVLTF. The CDR3 DNA follows: TGTGCCTCTGGACAGGGTTCCGGGGCCAACGTCCTGACTTTC. The full variable domain, with the rest looked up from reference TRBV25-1 and TRBJ2-6, is EADIYQTPRYLVIGTGKKITLECSQTMGHDKMYWYQQDPGMELHLIHYSYGVNSTEKGDLSSESTVSRIRTEHFPLTLESARPSHTSQYLCASGQGSGANVLTFGAGSRLTVL.

V usage is TRBV27 and J usage is TRBJ1-6, with TRBD1 matching over 7 bases. The V gene's germline CDR1 is MNHEY and CDR2 SMNVEV (reference sequence). The length of the CDR3 is 15 residues. Trimming removed 3 bases from V and 7 bases from J; junction bases left unmatched: 6. The chain's CDR3 is CASSLTGFPNSPLHF. The CDR3 DNA is TGTGCCAGCAGTTTGACAGGGTTCCCAAATTCACCCCTCCACTTT.

The V gene is TRBV19, the J gene TRBJ2-1, with 11 bases lining up with TRBD2. From germline, CDR1 is LNHDA and CDR2 SQIVND (reference sequence). J gave up 5 bases and V 3 bases, and 3 bases lay outside the gene matches. This CDR3 has 15 residues. The CDR3 sequence is CASSMGLAENNEQFF. In DNA, the CDR3 is TGTGCCAGTAGTATGGGACTAGCGGAGAACAATGAGCAGTTCTTC.

This chain uses TRBV5-1 with TRBJ2-7; TRBD2 aligns across 16 bases. With 2 bases clipped from V and 5 bases from J, the junction kept 10 bases outside the gene matches. The CDR3 totals 18 residues. Germline V gives CDR1 SGHRS, CDR2 YFSETQ. The CDR3 spells CASSFGGLAGGIHHEQYF. CDR3 coding DNA: TGCGCCAGCAGCTTCGGGGGACTAGCGGGAGGGATACACCACGAGCAGTACTTC.

The chain employs TRBV5-4 and TRBJ1-1; 7 nucleotides agree with TRBD1. The CDR3 has 15 residues. J gave up 5 bases and V 4 bases, and 11 bases lay outside the gene matches. Germline CDR1 and CDR2: SGHNT and YYREEE (reference sequence). The DNA of the CDR3 is TGTGCCAGCAGCCCCGCCGGGGACAGAGGGACTGAAGCTTTCTTT. It encodes CASSPAGDRGTEAFF.

This sequence joins TRBV5-6 and TRBJ2-2, with 11 bases matching TRBD2. V gave up 2 bases and J gave up 2 bases; unmatched junction bases: 5. This CDR3 contains 17 residues. Per germline, CDR1 SGHDT and CDR2 YYEEEE. CDR3 nucleotides: TGTGCCAGCAGCTTCCTAGCGGGAGGCCCAAACACCGGGGAGCTGTTTTTT. Amino acids: CASSFLAGGPNTGELFF.

The J gene is TRBJ1-1, the V gene TRBV4-1; possibly TRBD1 for D (6 bases). The germline V gene has CDR1 MGHRA and CDR2 YSYEKL. This CDR3 has 15 residues. V was pared by 2 bases and J by 6 bases, with 16 bases between. The CDR3 loop is CASSQPNSGEPEAFF. The CDR3 DNA reads as TGCGCCAGCAGCCAACCAAATTCAGGGGAGCCTGAAGCTTTCTTT.

In DNA form, the CDR3 reads TGTGCCAGTAGTGTCGGGGACAGAACTAGCACAGATACGCAGTATTTT. It yields the protein CASSVGDRTSTDTQYF. V gene TRBV19 combines with J gene TRBJ2-3, with 7 bases identical to TRBD1. This CDR3 is built from 16 residues. CDR1 is LNHDA and CDR2 is SQIVND in the germline V gene (reference sequence). With V trimmed by 5 bases and J by 0 bases, 8 bases remained unmatched.

The chain employs TRBV27 and TRBJ1-2, with TRBD1 matching 10 bases. V lost 3 bases to trimming and J lost 1 base; unmatched junction nucleotides: 2. Germline-derived CDR1 and CDR2 are MNHEY and SMNVEV (reference sequence). The CDR3 spans 15 residues. Written as DNA, the CDR3 is TGTGCCAGCAGTTTGGGGACAGGGGTTAACTATGGCTACACCTTC. Translating gives CASSLGTGVNYGYTF.

The chain has TRBV10-1 and TRBJ2-2; tentative D call: TRBD1 (6 bases). V shed 8 bases and J shed 4 bases, with 14 bases lying between them. Germline values: CDR1 WNHNN, CDR2 SYGVQD (reference sequence). The CDR3 sequence is 14 residues long. CDR3 residues: CASSRDISTGELFF. The CDR3 DNA is TGCGCCAGCTCCCGGGACATCAGCACCGGGGAGCTGTTTTTT.

This chain connects TRBV6-1 to TRBJ2-7; 8 bases align to TRBD2. CDR1 and CDR2 from the germline V gene are MNHNS and SASEGT. The length of the CDR3 is 13 residues. V was clipped by 8 bases and J by 2 bases; unmatched bases: 5. CDR3 residues: CASVFSGTYEQYF. The CDR3 bases are TGTGCCAGCGTATTTAGCGGGACCTACGAGCAGTACTTC.

J is TRBJ2-7 and V is TRBV29-1, with TRBD2 matching over 8 bases. Germline V gene lookup returns CDR1 SQVTM and CDR2 ANQGSEA. This CDR3 spans 14 amino acids. The trim removed 6 bases at V and 5 bases at J, leaving 12 bases unmatched. The CDR3 nucleotides read TGCAGCGTCCGAGGCGGGACTAGAAATAACGAGCAGTACTTC. This gives the protein CSVRGGTRNNEQYF.

This chain connects TRBV11-2 to TRBJ2-7; 10 nucleotides agree with TRBD2. Germline CDR1 is SGHAT and CDR2 is FQNNGV. This CDR3 region has 15 residues. J lost 1 base, V lost 2 bases, and 2 bases had no gene match. CDR3 nucleotides: TGTGCCAGCAGCTTATGGACTAGCGGATCCTACGAGCAGTACTTC. Encoded protein: CASSLWTSGSYEQYF.

J is TRBJ1-4 and V is TRBV2; D uncertain. CDR3 length equals 13 residues. Trimming stripped 8 bases from V and 2 bases from J, with 9 bases between. The germline CDR1 and CDR2 sequences are SNHLY and FYNNEI. The CDR3 coding sequence is TGTGCCAGCCACTACTACACTAATGAAAAACTGTTTTTT. Protein sequence: CASHYYTNEKLFF.

V usage is TRBV5-4 and J usage is TRBJ1-3; D possibly corresponds to TRBD1 (6 bases). The V gene lost 2 bases and the J gene lost 3 bases, with 12 bases spanning the gap. Per germline, CDR1 SGHNT and CDR2 YYREEE (reference sequence). CDR3 length equals 15 residues. The CDR3 coding sequence is TGTGCCAGCAGCTTAAAACAGGGAGTTGGAAACACCATATATTTT. Translation gives CASSLKQGVGNTIYF.